This entry concerns a single T cell receptor (beta chain). Its antigen remains unknown. This sample was taken from a study of T cell responses to AZD1222 COVID-19 vaccine. Turning to the study itself: Second-dose groups at about 4 or about 12 weeks were pooled.

Study findings and constraints: Spike regions recognized by vaccine-associated CD4 TCRs spanned the protein, led by 160-218 and 743-854. Clonal diversity was possibly underestimated, and white British individuals and females predominated among donors.

The protocol was immunoSEQ multiplex PCR, while the TCRdb copy is restricted to in-frame clones and leaves out a portion. The table lists about 130,000 clones, about 82% of them singletons. The CDR3 is made up of 14 amino acids. Germline CDR1 is SGHRS and CDR2 is YFSETQ. V lost 0 bases and J lost 9; bases outside the gene matches: 2. The chain joins TRBV5-1 to TRBJ2-1, with 11 bases that match TRBD2. The sequence came from an adult in good health. Sequences were derived from peripheral blood, sampled on day 0 of AZD1222 vaccination. CDR3 sequence reads: CASSLGLAGSEQFF. The CDR3 DNA reads TGCGCCAGCAGCTTGGGACTAGCGGGGAGTGAGCAGTTCTTC.